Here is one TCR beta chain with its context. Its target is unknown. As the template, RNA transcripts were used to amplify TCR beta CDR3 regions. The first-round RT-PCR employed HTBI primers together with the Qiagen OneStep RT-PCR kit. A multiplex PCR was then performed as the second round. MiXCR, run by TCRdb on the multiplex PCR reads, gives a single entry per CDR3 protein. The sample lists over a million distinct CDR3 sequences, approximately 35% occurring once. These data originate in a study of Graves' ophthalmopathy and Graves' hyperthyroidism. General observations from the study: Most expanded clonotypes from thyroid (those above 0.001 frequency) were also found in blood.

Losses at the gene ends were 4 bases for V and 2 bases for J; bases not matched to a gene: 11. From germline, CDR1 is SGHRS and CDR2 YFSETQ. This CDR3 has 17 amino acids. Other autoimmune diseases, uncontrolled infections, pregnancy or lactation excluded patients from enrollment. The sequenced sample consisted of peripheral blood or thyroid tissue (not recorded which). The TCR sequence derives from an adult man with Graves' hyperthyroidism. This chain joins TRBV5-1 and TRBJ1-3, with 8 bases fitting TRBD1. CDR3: CASSPRTGRVAGNTIYF. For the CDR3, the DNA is TGCGCCAGCAGCCCCCGGACAGGGCGGGTCGCTGGAAACACCATATATTTT.